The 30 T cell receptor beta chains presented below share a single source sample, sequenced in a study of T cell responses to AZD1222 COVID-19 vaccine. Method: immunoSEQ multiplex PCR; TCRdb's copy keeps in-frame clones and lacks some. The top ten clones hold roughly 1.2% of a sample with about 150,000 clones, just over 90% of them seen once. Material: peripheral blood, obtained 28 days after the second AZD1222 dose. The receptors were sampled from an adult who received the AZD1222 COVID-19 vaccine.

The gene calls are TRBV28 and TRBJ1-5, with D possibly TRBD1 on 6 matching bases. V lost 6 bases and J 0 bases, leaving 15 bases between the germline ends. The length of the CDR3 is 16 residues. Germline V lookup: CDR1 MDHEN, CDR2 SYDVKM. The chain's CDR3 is CASRGTGPNSNQPQHF. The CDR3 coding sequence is TGTGCCAGCAGGGGAACAGGGCCCAATAGCAATCAGCCCCAGCATTTT.

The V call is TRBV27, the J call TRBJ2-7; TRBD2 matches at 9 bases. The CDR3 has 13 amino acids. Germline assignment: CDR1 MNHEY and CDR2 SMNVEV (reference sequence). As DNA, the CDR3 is TGTGACATAGGCGGGGGGGATACGTCCGAGCAGTACTTC. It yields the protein CDIGGGDTSEQYF.

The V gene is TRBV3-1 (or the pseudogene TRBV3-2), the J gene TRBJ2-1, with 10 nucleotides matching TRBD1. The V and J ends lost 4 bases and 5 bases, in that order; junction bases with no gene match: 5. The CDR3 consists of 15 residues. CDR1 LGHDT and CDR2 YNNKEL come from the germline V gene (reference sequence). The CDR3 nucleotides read TGTGCCAGCAGCCTTGGGACAGGGGAGGACAATGAGCAGTTCTTC. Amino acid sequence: CASSLGTGEDNEQFF.

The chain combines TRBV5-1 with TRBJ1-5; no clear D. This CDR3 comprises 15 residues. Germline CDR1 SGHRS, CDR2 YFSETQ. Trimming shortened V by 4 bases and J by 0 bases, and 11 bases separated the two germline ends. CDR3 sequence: CASSPDGNSNQPQHF. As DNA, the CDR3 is TGCGCCAGCAGCCCGGACGGCAATAGCAATCAGCCCCAGCATTTT.

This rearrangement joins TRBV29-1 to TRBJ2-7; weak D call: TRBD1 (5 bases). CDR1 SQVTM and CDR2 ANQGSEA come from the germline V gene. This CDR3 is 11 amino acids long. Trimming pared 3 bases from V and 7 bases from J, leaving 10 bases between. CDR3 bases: TGCAGCGTTGACAGGGCAGGAGAGCAGTACTTC. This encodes CSVDRAGEQYF.

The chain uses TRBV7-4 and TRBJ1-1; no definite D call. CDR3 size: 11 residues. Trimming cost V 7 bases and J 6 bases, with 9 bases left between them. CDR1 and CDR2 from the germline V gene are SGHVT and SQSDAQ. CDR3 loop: CASTLDPEAFF. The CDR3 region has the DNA TGTGCCAGCACCCTAGACCCTGAAGCTTTCTTT.

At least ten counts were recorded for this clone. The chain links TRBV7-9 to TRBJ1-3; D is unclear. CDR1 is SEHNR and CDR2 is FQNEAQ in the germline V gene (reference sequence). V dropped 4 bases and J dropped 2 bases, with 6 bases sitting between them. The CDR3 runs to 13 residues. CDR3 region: CASSSGAGNTIYF. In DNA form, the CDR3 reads TGTGCCAGCAGCTCCGGGGCTGGAAACACCATATATTTT.

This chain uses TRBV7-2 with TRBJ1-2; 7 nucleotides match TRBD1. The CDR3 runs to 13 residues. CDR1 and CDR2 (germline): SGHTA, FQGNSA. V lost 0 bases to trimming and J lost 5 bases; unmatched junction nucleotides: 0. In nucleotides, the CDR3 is TGTGCCAGCAGCTTAGCGGGACAGTATGGCTACACCTTC. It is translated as CASSLAGQYGYTF. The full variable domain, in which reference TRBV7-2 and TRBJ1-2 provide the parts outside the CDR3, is GAGVSQSPSNKVTEKGKDVELRCDPISGHTALYWYRQSLGQGLEFLIYFQGNSAPDKSGLPSDRFSAERTGGSVSTLTIQRTQQEDSAVYLCASSLAGQYGYTFGSGTRLTVV.

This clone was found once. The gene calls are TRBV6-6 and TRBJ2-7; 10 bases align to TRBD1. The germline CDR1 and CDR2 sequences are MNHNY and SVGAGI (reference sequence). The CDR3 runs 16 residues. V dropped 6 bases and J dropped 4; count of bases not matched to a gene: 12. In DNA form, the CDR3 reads TGTGCCAGCAGGTCCTATAGGACAGGGGGGCAGTACGAGCAGTACTTC. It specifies CASRSYRTGGQYEQYF.

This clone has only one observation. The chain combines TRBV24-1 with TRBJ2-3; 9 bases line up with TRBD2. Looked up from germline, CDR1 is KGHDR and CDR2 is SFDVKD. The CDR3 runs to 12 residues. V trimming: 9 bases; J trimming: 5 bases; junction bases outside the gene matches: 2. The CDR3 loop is CATAGGGDTQYF. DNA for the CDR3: TGTGCCACCGCGGGAGGGGGAGATACGCAGTATTTT.

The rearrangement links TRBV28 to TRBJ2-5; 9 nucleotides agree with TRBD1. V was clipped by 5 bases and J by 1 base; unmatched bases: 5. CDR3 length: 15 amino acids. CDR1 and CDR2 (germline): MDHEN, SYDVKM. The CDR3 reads CASSQTGGVQETQYF. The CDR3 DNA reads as TGTGCCAGCAGTCAGACAGGGGGAGTCCAAGAGACCCAGTACTTC.

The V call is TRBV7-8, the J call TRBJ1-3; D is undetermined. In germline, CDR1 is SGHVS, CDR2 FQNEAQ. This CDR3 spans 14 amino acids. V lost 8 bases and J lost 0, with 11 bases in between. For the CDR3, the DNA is TGTGCCAGCTGCGACGGAAACTCTGGAAACACCATATATTTT. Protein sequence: CASCDGNSGNTIYF.

CDR3 coding DNA: TGTGCCAGCAGCGTGCGGACAGGGGGCAATGGCTACACCTTC. It encodes CASSVRTGGNGYTF. This chain joins TRBV9 and TRBJ1-2; the match to TRBD1 covers 11 bases. Per germline, CDR1 SGDLS and CDR2 YYNGEE. The CDR3 spans 14 residues. Losses at the gene ends were 2 bases for V and 6 bases for J; bases not matched to a gene: 3.

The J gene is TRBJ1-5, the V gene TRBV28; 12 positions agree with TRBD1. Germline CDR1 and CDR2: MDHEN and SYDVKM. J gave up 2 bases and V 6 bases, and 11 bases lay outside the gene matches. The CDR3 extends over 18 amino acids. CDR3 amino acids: CASSLKGQGAAGNQPQHF. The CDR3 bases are TGTGCCAGCAGCTTGAAGGGACAGGGGGCGGCTGGCAATCAGCCCCAGCATTTT.

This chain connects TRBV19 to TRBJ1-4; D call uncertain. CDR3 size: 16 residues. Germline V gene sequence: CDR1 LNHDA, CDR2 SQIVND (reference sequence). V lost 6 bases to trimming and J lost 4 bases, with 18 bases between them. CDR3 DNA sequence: TGTGCCAGTAGCGGTGGACCCGACCCCTATAATGAAAAACTGTTTTTT. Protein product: CASSGGPDPYNEKLFF.

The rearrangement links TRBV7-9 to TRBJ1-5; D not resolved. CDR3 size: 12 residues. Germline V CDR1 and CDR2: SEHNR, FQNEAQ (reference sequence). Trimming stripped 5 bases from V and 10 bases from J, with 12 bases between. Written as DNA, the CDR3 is TGTGCCAGCAGCCAAGAGTCAAGCCCCCAGCATTTT. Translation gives CASSQESSPQHF.

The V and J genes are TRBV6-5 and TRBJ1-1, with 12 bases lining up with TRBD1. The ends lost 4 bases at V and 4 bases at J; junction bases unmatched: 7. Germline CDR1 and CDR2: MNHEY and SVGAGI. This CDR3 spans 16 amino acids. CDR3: CASSLAGQGAVTEAFF. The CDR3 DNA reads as TGTGCCAGCAGTTTAGCGGGACAGGGGGCTGTCACTGAAGCTTTCTTT.

CDR3 DNA sequence: TGTGCCAGCAGCCCGCGGGACAGGGGGATCTACGAGCAGTACTTC. It codes for CASSPRDRGIYEQYF. This chain uses TRBV7-9 with TRBJ2-7; 11 nucleotides match TRBD1. CDR1 is SEHNR, CDR2 FQNEAQ, per germline (reference sequence). V was clipped by 5 bases and J by 3 bases; unmatched bases: 6. This CDR3 has 15 amino acids.

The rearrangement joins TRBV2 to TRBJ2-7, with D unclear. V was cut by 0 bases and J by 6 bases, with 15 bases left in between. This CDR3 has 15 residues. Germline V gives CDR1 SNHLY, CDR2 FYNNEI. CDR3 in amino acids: CASSEAVGMVGEQYF. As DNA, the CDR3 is TGTGCCAGCAGTGAAGCGGTTGGCATGGTTGGCGAGCAGTACTTC.

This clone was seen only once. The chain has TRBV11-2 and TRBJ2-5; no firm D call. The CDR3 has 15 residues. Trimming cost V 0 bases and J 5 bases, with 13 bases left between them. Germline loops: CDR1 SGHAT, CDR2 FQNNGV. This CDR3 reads CASSLDRGPRETQYF. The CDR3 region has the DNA TGTGCCAGCAGCTTAGATCGAGGCCCCAGGGAGACCCAGTACTTC. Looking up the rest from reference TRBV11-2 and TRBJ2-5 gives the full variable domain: EAGVAQSPRYKIIEKRQSVAFWCNPISGHATLYWYQQILGQGPKLLIQFQNNGVVDDSQLPKDRFSAERLKGVDSTLKIQPAKLEDSAVYLCASSLDRGPRETQYFGPGTRLLVL.

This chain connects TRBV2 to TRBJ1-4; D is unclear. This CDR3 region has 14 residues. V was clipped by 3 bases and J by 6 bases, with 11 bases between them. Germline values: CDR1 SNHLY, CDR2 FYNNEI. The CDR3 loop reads CASSDSSTDEKLFF. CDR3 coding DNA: TGTGCCAGCAGTGACTCCTCGACGGATGAAAAACTGTTTTTT.

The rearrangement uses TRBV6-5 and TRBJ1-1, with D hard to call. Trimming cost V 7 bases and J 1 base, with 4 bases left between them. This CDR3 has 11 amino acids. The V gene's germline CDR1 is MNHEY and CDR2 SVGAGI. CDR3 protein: CASNKNTEAFF. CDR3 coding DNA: TGTGCCAGCAATAAGAACACTGAAGCTTTCTTT.

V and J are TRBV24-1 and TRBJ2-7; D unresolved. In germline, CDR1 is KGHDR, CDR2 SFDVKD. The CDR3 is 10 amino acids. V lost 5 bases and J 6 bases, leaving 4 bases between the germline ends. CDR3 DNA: TGTGCCACCAGTGGGGTCGAGCAGTACTTC. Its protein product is CATSGVEQYF.

CDR3: CAISNIRDSTDTQYF. DNA for the CDR3: TGTGCCATCAGCAATATTAGGGACAGTACAGATACGCAGTATTTT. The rearrangement joins TRBV10-3 to TRBJ2-3, with 7 bases aligning to TRBD1. Germline trimming cut 6 bases from V and 3 bases from J; bases unmatched to any gene: 9. The CDR3 has 15 amino acids. Germline CDR1 reads ENHRY; CDR2 reads SYGVKD.

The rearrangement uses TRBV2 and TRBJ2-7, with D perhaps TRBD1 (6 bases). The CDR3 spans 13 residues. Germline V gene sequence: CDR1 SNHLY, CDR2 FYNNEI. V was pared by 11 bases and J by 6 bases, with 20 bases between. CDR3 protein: CAGNGQLRGEQYF. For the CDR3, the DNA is TGTGCCGGCAACGGACAGCTACGGGGCGAGCAGTACTTC.

The CDR3 loop reads CASSLLSGQGFYGYTF. CDR3 bases: TGTGCCAGCAGTTTATTATCCGGCCAGGGATTCTATGGCTACACCTTC. V usage is TRBV28 and J usage is TRBJ1-2; D perhaps matches TRBD1 (5 bases). In germline, CDR1 is MDHEN, CDR2 SYDVKM. V shed 1 base and J shed 4 bases, with 16 bases lying between them. The CDR3 is 16 residues long.

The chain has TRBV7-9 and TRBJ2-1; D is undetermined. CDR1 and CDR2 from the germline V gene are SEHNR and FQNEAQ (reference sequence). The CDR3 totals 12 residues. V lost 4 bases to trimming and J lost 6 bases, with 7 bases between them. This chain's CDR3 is CASSSRVNEQFF. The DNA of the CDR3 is TGTGCCAGCAGCTCCAGAGTCAATGAGCAGTTCTTC.

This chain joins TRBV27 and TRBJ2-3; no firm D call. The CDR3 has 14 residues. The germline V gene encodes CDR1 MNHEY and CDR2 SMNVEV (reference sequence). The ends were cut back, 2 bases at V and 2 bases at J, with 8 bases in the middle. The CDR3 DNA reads TGTGCCAGCAGTTTAGGGTCTTACACAGATACGCAGTATTTT. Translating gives CASSLGSYTDTQYF.

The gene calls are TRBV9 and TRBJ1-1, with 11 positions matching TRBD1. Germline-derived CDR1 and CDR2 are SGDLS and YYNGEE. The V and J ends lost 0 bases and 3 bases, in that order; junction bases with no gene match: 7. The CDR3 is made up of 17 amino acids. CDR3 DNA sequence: TGTGCCAGCAGCGTAGAAGCCAGGGGACAGGGGGACACTGAAGCTTTCTTT. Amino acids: CASSVEARGQGDTEAFF.

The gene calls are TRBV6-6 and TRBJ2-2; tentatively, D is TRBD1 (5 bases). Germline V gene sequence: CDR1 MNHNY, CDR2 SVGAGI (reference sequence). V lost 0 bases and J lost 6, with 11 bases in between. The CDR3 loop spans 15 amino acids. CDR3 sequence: CASSYSFRAAGELFF. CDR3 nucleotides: TGTGCCAGCAGTTACTCGTTCAGGGCAGCCGGGGAGCTGTTTTTT.